This entry is about one T cell receptor (beta chain). A read error may account for a junction end that differs from germline. This entry comes from a study of OX40 agonist ivuxolimab in advanced cancers. Germline CDR1 MNHNS, CDR2 SASEGT. The CDR3 extends over 14 amino acids. Profiled with immunoSEQ multiplex PCR; TCRdb holds only in-frame clones, not every one. The sample yields about 79,000 clones, roughly 80% seen once. The V gene is TRBV6-1, the J gene TRBJ2-7; tentative D call: TRBD2 (7 bases). This sequence originates from an adult with an advanced solid tumor such as melanoma, head and neck, liver or kidney cancer. Source: CD4+ or CD8+ T cells sorted from blood, taken in a trial of the OX40 agonist ivuxolimab. The CDR3 nucleotides read TGTGCCAGCAGAGAAGGGGGAGGGGGTTTCGTGCAGTACTTC. Protein product: CASREGGGGFVQYF.